A selection of T cell receptor beta chains follows, all from one sample in a study of T cells after yellow fever vaccination. TCRdb called the 5' RACE reads again in MiXCR, with one record for every CDR3 protein. The sample records some 340,000 distinct CDR3 sequences, about 4% being singletons. The starting material was PBMCs, obtained 5 days after the yellow fever booster vaccination. These receptor sequences come from a man between 18 and 29 years old who received the YFV17D yellow fever vaccine. CDR3s include the opening cysteine and the closing phenylalanine or tryptophan. A D gene is named only where the DNA matches it firmly. Some rows have no size entry. The others give once, few or many, or a class for an expanded clone.

CDR3 protein	CDR3 DNA	V gene	J gene	clone size	D gene
CASSLAFTAANYGYTF	TGTGCCAGCAGCTTAGCATTCACAGCCGCTAACTATGGCTACACCTTC	TRBV7-2	TRBJ1-2	-	-
CATSDTLAGGPDTQYF	TGTGCCACCAGTGACACACTAGCGGGGGGGCCAGATACGCAGTATTTT	TRBV24-1	TRBJ2-3	-	TRBD2
CASRPPGQTSTDTQYF	TGTGCCAGCAGGCCGCCGGGACAGACTAGCACAGATACGCAGTATTTT	TRBV28	TRBJ2-3	-	TRBD1
CASSWFRGELFF	TGTGCCAGCAGCTGGTTCCGGGGGGAGCTGTTTTTT	TRBV9	TRBJ2-2	few	-
CAISESTQGTNTEAFF	TGTGCCATCAGTGAGTCGACTCAGGGGACTAACACTGAAGCTTTCTTT	TRBV10-3	TRBJ1-1	-	-
CASSQYPGQGFNYAGELFF	TGCGCCAGCAGCCAGTATCCGGGACAGGGGTTTAATTACGCCGGGGAGCTGTTTTTT	TRBV4-3	TRBJ2-2	many	TRBD1
CASSSTRGPGSSTGELFF	TGTGCCAGCAGTTCCACCCGGGGGCCCGGATCGAGCACCGGGGAGCTGTTTTTT	TRBV6-5	TRBJ2-2	-	-
CASSYWRGNTEAFF	TGTGCCAGCAGTTACTGGCGGGGAAACACTGAAGCTTTCTTT	TRBV6-5	TRBJ1-1	many	-
CASSLGFGWKETQYF	TGTGCCAGCAGCTTGGGGTTTGGGTGGAAAGAGACCCAGTACTTC	TRBV5-5	TRBJ2-5	-	-
CASSQSLAGMNTGELFF	TGCGCCAGCAGCCAGAGCCTAGCGGGGATGAACACCGGGGAGCTGTTTTTT	TRBV4-3	TRBJ2-2	many	TRBD2
CASSEALMGRTEAFF	TGTGCCAGCAGTGAAGCGCTTATGGGGAGGACTGAAGCTTTCTTT	TRBV2	TRBJ1-1	many	-
CASSLPGRTNEKLFF	TGTGCCAGCAGCTTACCAGGGAGGACTAATGAAAAACTGTTTTTT	TRBV7-9	TRBJ1-4	many	-
CASSQMDIGNTIYF	TGCGCCAGCAGCCAAATGGATATAGGAAACACCATATATTTT	TRBV4-1	TRBJ1-3	few	-
CASRARTGTEAFF	TGTGCCAGCAGGGCTAGGACAGGGACTGAAGCTTTCTTT	TRBV6-5	TRBJ1-1	-	TRBD1
CASSYTIADTQYF	TGTGCCAGCAGTTATACAATTGCAGATACGCAGTATTTT	TRBV6-5	TRBJ2-3	few	-
CASSSGTVAYNEQFF	TGCGCCAGCTCCTCCGGGACAGTTGCCTACAATGAGCAGTTCTTC	TRBV5-1	TRBJ2-1	few	TRBD1
CAISEGTAETQYF	TGTGCCATCAGTGAAGGAACCGCAGAGACCCAGTACTTC	TRBV10-3	TRBJ2-5	many	-
CASSSGGGTIGYTF	TGTGCCAGCAGCTCCGGAGGAGGGACTATAGGCTACACCTTC	TRBV5-6	TRBJ1-2	-	-
CSVVRDRANSPLHF	TGCAGCGTTGTAAGGGACAGGGCGAATTCACCCCTCCACTTT	TRBV29-1	TRBJ1-6	many	TRBD1
CASSLLLAGGSPTYNEQFF	TGTGCCAGTAGTCTACTGCTAGCGGGGGGTTCTCCAACCTACAATGAGCAGTTCTTC	TRBV19	TRBJ2-1	many	TRBD2
CASSLTGPLETQYF	TGCGCCAGCAGCTTGACAGGGCCGTTGGAGACCCAGTACTTC	TRBV5-1	TRBJ2-5	many	-
CAISADGGRGSTDTQYF	TGTGCCATCAGTGCCGATGGGGGGCGGGGGAGCACAGATACGCAGTATTTT	TRBV10-3	TRBJ2-3	many	-
CASSLAGQGTGELFF	TGTGCCAGCAGCTTAGCGGGGCAGGGCACCGGGGAGCTGTTTTTT	TRBV7-6	TRBJ2-2	few	-
CASSPMGEQFF	TGTGCCAGCAGCCCCATGGGTGAGCAGTTCTTC	TRBV7-8	TRBJ2-1	-	-
CASSLTTSVDTQYF	TGTGCCAGCAGCTTAACGACTAGCGTGGATACGCAGTATTTT	TRBV7-9	TRBJ2-3	few	TRBD2
CASSHGTINTGELFF	TGTGCCAGCTCACACGGGACTATCAACACCGGGGAGCTGTTTTTT	TRBV18	TRBJ2-2	-	TRBD2
CASSLSQPTDTQYF	TGTGCCAGCAGCTTGAGCCAGCCCACAGATACGCAGTATTTT	TRBV7-3	TRBJ2-3	few	-
CASSPNRLGTDTQYF	TGTGCCAGCAGCCCGAATCGACTGGGTACAGATACGCAGTATTTT	TRBV7-9	TRBJ2-3	-	-
CASRLDTPNTEAFF	TGCGCCAGCAGACTGGACACGCCTAACACTGAAGCTTTCTTT	TRBV4-1	TRBJ1-1	-	-
CASSPAPATEAFF	TGTGCCAGCTCACCCGCTCCGGCCACTGAAGCTTTCTTT	TRBV18	TRBJ1-1	-	-
CATSDLTSGGETQYF	TGTGCCACCAGTGATTTGACTAGCGGGGGAGAGACCCAGTACTTC	TRBV24-1	TRBJ2-5	many	TRBD2
CASSQVETTETQYF	TGTGCCAGCAGCCAAGTGGAGACAACAGAGACCCAGTACTTC	TRBV4-2	TRBJ2-5	many	-
CASAGQGVDTQYF	TGTGCCAGCGCAGGACAGGGCGTGGATACGCAGTATTTT	TRBV2	TRBJ2-3	few	TRBD1
CASSPGFGRANYGYTF	TGTGCCAGCAGTCCCGGATTTGGGAGGGCTAACTATGGCTACACCTTC	TRBV6-5	TRBJ1-2	many	-
CATTRDPVSEKLFF	TGTGCCACCACGCGGGACCCAGTTTCCGAAAAACTGTTTTTT	TRBV15	TRBJ1-4	few	-
CASSLGVMNTEAFF	TGTGCCAGCAGCTTGGGGGTTATGAACACTGAAGCTTTCTTT	TRBV5-6	TRBJ1-1	many	-
CASSRQGTKNIQYF	TGTGCCAGCAGCCGACAGGGCACCAAAAACATTCAGTACTTC	TRBV7-2	TRBJ2-4	few	TRBD1
CASTIFGELFF	TGTGCCAGCACCATCTTCGGGGAGCTGTTTTTT	TRBV12-3/TRBV12-4	TRBJ2-2	-	-
CAVSLGRYYEQYF	TGTGCCGTATCTCTCGGAAGATACTACGAGCAGTACTTC	TRBV6-6	TRBJ2-7	-	-
CSARRREETQYF	TGCAGTGCGAGACGGAGGGAAGAGACCCAGTACTTC	TRBV20-1	TRBJ2-5	many	-
CSVEDPGLGYEQFF	TGCAGCGTTGAAGATCCAGGGCTAGGCTATGAGCAGTTCTTC	TRBV29-1	TRBJ2-1	few	-
CASSPRQGKGNQPQHF	TGTGCCAGCAGCCCGCGACAGGGGAAGGGCAATCAGCCCCAGCATTTT	TRBV7-2	TRBJ1-5	many	TRBD1
CASSHVLGGNQPQHF	TGCGCCAGCAGCCACGTTTTAGGGGGCAATCAGCCCCAGCATTTT	TRBV4-1	TRBJ1-5	-	-
CASSPRRGVIYEQYF	TGTGCCAGCAGTCCTAGGAGGGGGGTTATCTACGAGCAGTACTTC	TRBV12-3/TRBV12-4	TRBJ2-7	few	-
CASSWPQGTQYF	TGTGCCAGCAGCTGGCCCCAGGGCACGCAGTATTTT	TRBV5-6	TRBJ2-3	few	-